This TCR beta chain was retrieved from a study of T-cell reconstitution after alpha-beta-depleted transplantation in children. Study-wide points: Several hundred expanded graft clones reportedly supplied alpha-beta T cells about two months after transplant.

Germline V gene sequence: CDR1 LGHNA, CDR2 YSLEER. This CDR3 region has 15 residues. Trimming pared 0 bases from V and 8 bases from J, leaving 11 bases between. Remarks on this clonotype: What it binds is unknown.

Unique molecular identifiers were built into the TCRbeta library. TCRdb re-analysed the PCR reads in MiXCR, keeping a single row per CDR3 protein. This sample has 450,000 to 550,000 distinct CDR3 sequences, with about 10% found just once. The clonotype comes from a female patient aged 2-9 years who had a stem cell transplant for aplastic anemia, so the T cells may come from the graft donor. V usage is TRBV4-3 and J usage is TRBJ1-6; D unclear. Sequencing was performed on PBMCs, mostly from graft donor cells, taken 180 days after TCRalphabeta/CD19-depleted stem cell transplant. CDR3: CASSQDRAAHSPLHF. The CDR3, as DNA: TGCGCCAGCAGCCAAGATCGCGCGGCACATTCACCCCTCCACTTT.